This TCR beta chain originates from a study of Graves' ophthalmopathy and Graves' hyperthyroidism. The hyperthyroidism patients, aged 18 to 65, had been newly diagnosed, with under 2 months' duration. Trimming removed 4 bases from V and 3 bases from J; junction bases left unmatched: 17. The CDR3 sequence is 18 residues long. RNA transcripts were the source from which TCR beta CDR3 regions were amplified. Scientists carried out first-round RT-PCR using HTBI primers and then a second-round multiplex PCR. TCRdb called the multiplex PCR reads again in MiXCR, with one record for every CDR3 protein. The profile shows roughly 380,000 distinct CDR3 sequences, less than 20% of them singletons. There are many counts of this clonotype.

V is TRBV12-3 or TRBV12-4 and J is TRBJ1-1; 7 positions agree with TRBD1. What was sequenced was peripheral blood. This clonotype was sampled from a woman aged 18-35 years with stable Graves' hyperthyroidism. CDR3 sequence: CASSSPLQGSQPYTEAFF. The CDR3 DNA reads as TGTGCCAGCAGTTCCCCGTTACAGGGGTCGCAGCCATACACTGAAGCTTTCTTT.